This TCR beta chain was sequenced for a study of blood T cell repertoires in COVID-19. TCRdb keeps only in-frame clones here, not all; method: immunoSEQ multiplex PCR. The data show 200,000 to 300,000 clones, about 91% seen once. The trim removed 1 base at V and 4 bases at J, leaving 6 bases unmatched. CDR3 length equals 16 residues. Germline values: CDR1 PRHDT, CDR2 FYEKMQ (reference sequence). Input material: PBMCs or T cells enriched from blood (not recorded which). The origin of this receptor is a woman aged 35 to 49 with acute COVID-19. The gene calls are TRBV13 and TRBJ1-1; 10 bases match TRBD1. The CDR3 reads CASSLAGTGAGTEAFF. CDR3 sequence (DNA): TGTGCCAGCAGCTTAGCCGGGACAGGGGCAGGCACTGAAGCTTTCTTT.